A single sample is the source of the 21 T cell receptor beta chains below, sequenced in a study of blood T cell repertoires in COVID-19. This table comes from immunoSEQ multiplex PCR, and its TCRdb copy is limited to in-frame clones, with some not included. The sample contains a few hundred thousand clones, 70% to 90% of which appear only once. Input material: PBMCs or T cells enriched from blood (not recorded which). All receptors derive from a man younger than 45 who had recovered from COVID-19.

V is TRBV11-3 and J is TRBJ2-1; D may be TRBD2 (5 bases). V dropped 5 bases and J dropped 0 bases, with 11 bases sitting between them. This CDR3 comprises 15 residues. Germline lookup yields CDR1 SGHNT and CDR2 YENEEA. CDR3 protein: CASSLRGSSYNEQFF. CDR3 sequence (DNA): TGTGCCAGCAGCCTCCGAGGGAGCTCCTACAATGAGCAGTTCTTC.

The rearrangement joins TRBV9 to TRBJ1-4, with D tentatively TRBD1 (5 bases). The germline V gene encodes CDR1 SGDLS and CDR2 YYNGEE. V gave up 0 bases and J gave up 6 bases, with 9 bases separating them. CDR3 size: 14 residues. The CDR3 region has the DNA TGTGCCAGCAGCGTAGAGGCGACAGATGAAAAACTGTTTTTT. Amino acid sequence: CASSVEATDEKLFF.

This chain's CDR3 is CASSFGGAAGEKLFF. The DNA for the CDR3 is TGCGCCAGCAGCTTTGGAGGGGCGGCGGGTGAAAAACTGTTTTTT. The chain is built from TRBV5-1 and TRBJ1-4; possibly TRBD1 for D (5 bases). Germline assignment: CDR1 SGHRS and CDR2 YFSETQ. CDR3 length: 15 residues. With 2 bases removed from V and 7 bases from J, the gap between germline ends came to 15 bases.

V gene TRBV5-6 combines with J gene TRBJ2-5; 7 bases are a match to TRBD1. CDR1 is SGHDT and CDR2 is YYEEEE in the germline V gene. The CDR3 is 17 amino acids. J lost 4 bases, V lost 1 base, and 13 bases had no gene match. The CDR3 DNA reads as TGTGCCAGCAGCTTGCGGCAGGGGGTTGTCCGTGGAGAGACCCAGTACTTC. Translated, it gives CASSLRQGVVRGETQYF.

V gene TRBV2 combines with J gene TRBJ2-7; 7 bases map to TRBD1. Germline CDR1 and CDR2: SNHLY and FYNNEI. The CDR3 runs 13 residues. Trimming took 8 bases from V and 0 from J; bases not matched to a gene: 4. CDR3 bases: TGTGCCAGCGCCGACAGGGTCTCCTACGAGCAGTACTTC. Amino acids: CASADRVSYEQYF.

This chain links TRBV21-1 with TRBJ2-1; whether TRBD2, the table's D call, matches the DNA was not checked. TRBV21-1 is a documented pseudogene. The CDR3 is 15 amino acids. DNA for the CDR3: TGTGCCAGCAGCAAAGGGTCGGGGTCCTACAATGAGCAGTTCTTC. It is translated as CASSKGSGSYNEQFF.

The CDR3 DNA reads as TGTGCCAGCAGCAACGGGGGGTCCGCAACTAATGAAAAACTGTTTTTT. Encoded protein: CASSNGGSATNEKLFF. This sequence joins TRBV5-4 and TRBJ1-4; perhaps TRBD1 as D (5 bases). Trimming cost V 4 bases and J 0 bases, with 13 bases left between them. CDR3 length: 16 amino acids. Germline-derived CDR1 and CDR2 are SGHNT and YYREEE (reference sequence).

The chain uses TRBV27 and TRBJ1-4; D is possibly TRBD1 (5 bases). CDR3 size: 16 residues. Germline V gives CDR1 MNHEY, CDR2 SMNVEV (reference sequence). Trimming removed 2 bases at V and 8 bases at J, with 18 bases between. The CDR3: CASSLRGPDHLEKLFF. CDR3 DNA sequence: TGTGCCAGCAGTTTAAGGGGTCCAGATCATCTCGAAAAACTGTTTTTT.

The rearrangement uses TRBV2 and TRBJ1-2; D is unclear. The V gene lost 3 bases and the J gene lost 6 bases, with 5 bases spanning the gap. Germline loops: CDR1 SNHLY, CDR2 FYNNEI. The CDR3 has 11 residues. As DNA, the CDR3 is TGTGCCAGCAGTGATGAGGATGGCTACACCTTC. Its translation: CASSDEDGYTF. The full variable domain, completed using reference TRBV2 and TRBJ1-2, is EPEVTQTPSHQVTQMGQEVILRCVPISNHLYFYWYRQILGQKVEFLVSFYNNEISEKSEIFDDQFSVERPDGSNFTLKIRSTKLEDSAMYFCASSDEDGYTFGSGTRLTVV.

V is TRBV24-1 and J is TRBJ2-2, with 12 bases that match TRBD1. V shed 12 bases, J shed 7 bases, and the junction held 11 bases outside the gene matches. Germline-derived CDR1 and CDR2 are KGHDR and SFDVKD. The CDR3 spans 15 residues. The CDR3 DNA is TGTGCCCTAAACGGGGACAGGGGGCAGGGCGGGGAGCTGTTTTTT. Its translation: CALNGDRGQGGELFF.

The chain recombines TRBV12-3 or TRBV12-4 with TRBJ1-1; 7 bases are a match to TRBD1. V lost 6 bases and J lost 7; bases outside the gene matches: 5. This CDR3 has 12 amino acids. CDR3 sequence: CASRAGTDEAFF. In nucleotides, the CDR3 is TGTGCCAGCAGGGCCGGGACAGATGAAGCTTTCTTT.

To note about this clone: Within the sample, other DNA sequences also encode this same CDR3. This chain uses TRBV5-1 with TRBJ1-1; 7 bases map to TRBD1. V lost 5 bases and J lost 1; bases outside the gene matches: 5. The CDR3 covers 14 residues. Germline CDR1 and CDR2: SGHRS and YFSETQ. CDR3 in DNA: TGCGCCAGCAGTTCGGGACAGCCGAACACTGAAGCTTTCTTT. Amino acid sequence: CASSSGQPNTEAFF. Filled out from reference TRBV5-1 and TRBJ1-1, the complete variable domain reads KAGVTQTPRYLIKTRGQQVTLSCSPISGHRSVSWYQQTPGQGLQFLFEYFSETQRNKGNFPGRFSGRQFSNSRSEMNVSTLELGDSALYLCASSSGQPNTEAFFGQGTRLTVV.

This clone was detected a few times. The V call is TRBV15, the J call TRBJ1-2; D call uncertain. CDR3 length: 15 amino acids. Per the germline V gene, CDR1 is LNHNV and CDR2 is YYDKDF (reference sequence). V was trimmed by 1 base and J by 2 bases, leaving 11 bases between them. The DNA for the CDR3 is TGTGCCACCAGCAGAGGGGGAGATTTAAACTATGGCTACACCTTC. It translates to CATSRGGDLNYGYTF.

This clone came up once. This rearrangement joins TRBV15 to TRBJ1-4, with TRBD1 matching 7 bases. Losses at the gene ends were 2 bases for V and 0 bases for J; bases not matched to a gene: 9. This CDR3 comprises 18 residues. CDR1 is LNHNV and CDR2 is YYDKDF in the germline V gene (reference sequence). The CDR3 reads CATSRFRTGHATNEKLFF. The CDR3 DNA follows: TGTGCCACCAGCAGATTTAGGACAGGCCATGCAACTAATGAAAAACTGTTTTTT.

This rearrangement joins TRBV3-1 (or the pseudogene TRBV3-2) to TRBJ1-6; the match to TRBD1 covers 9 bases. The CDR3 spans 14 residues. Germline CDR1 LGHDT, CDR2 YNNKEL (reference sequence). The junction had 1 base not matched to a gene; V was cut back by 3 bases and J by 7 bases. CDR3 nucleotide sequence: TGTGCCAGCAGCCACGGGACAGGGAATTCACCCCTCCACTTT. Residues: CASSHGTGNSPLHF.

This clone was picked up a small number of times. Within the sample, other DNA sequences also encode this same CDR3. In nucleotides, the CDR3 is TGCGCCAGCAGCTTGACAGGGGATAGTAACTATGGCTACACCTTC. It specifies CASSLTGDSNYGYTF. The V call is TRBV5-1, the J call TRBJ1-2; TRBD1 aligns across 7 bases. Germline CDR1 SGHRS, CDR2 YFSETQ. The J segment lost 1 base and the V segment lost 1 base, leaving 4 bases of the junction unmatched. CDR3 size: 15 residues.

This chain connects TRBV7-2 to TRBJ1-4; TRBD1 matches 8 bases. Trimming at V came to 3 bases and at J to 6 bases, leaving 6 bases not matched to a gene. Germline V CDR1 and CDR2: SGHTA, FQGNSA. This CDR3 is 15 amino acids long. The CDR3 nucleotides are TGTGCCAGCAGCTTCGGACAGGGCTTCGATGAAAAACTGTTTTTT. Residues: CASSFGQGFDEKLFF.

V gene TRBV5-1 combines with J gene TRBJ2-7; 8 bases map to TRBD1. This CDR3 spans 15 amino acids. Germline CDR1 and CDR2: SGHRS and YFSETQ. Trimming at V came to 4 bases and at J to 0 bases, leaving 6 bases not matched to a gene. Here the CDR3 DNA reads TGCGCCAGCAGCCTGGGACAGGTGGGCTCCTACGAGCAGTACTTC. It specifies CASSLGQVGSYEQYF.

This chain joins TRBV10-3 and TRBJ1-1, with D tentatively TRBD1 (6 bases). V lost 4 bases and J 0 bases, leaving 18 bases between the germline ends. There are 17 residues in the CDR3. Germline V gene data show CDR1 as ENHRY and CDR2 as SYGVKD. The CDR3 here is CAISAEFLGDMNTEAFF. CDR3 in DNA: TGTGCCATCAGTGCGGAATTCTTAGGGGACATGAACACTGAAGCTTTCTTT.

The V gene is TRBV24-1, the J gene TRBJ1-6; a possible D gene is TRBD1 (5 bases). Germline-derived CDR1 and CDR2 are KGHDR and SFDVKD. The CDR3 loop spans 11 amino acids. Trimming shortened V by 7 bases and J by 14 bases, and 11 bases separated the two germline ends. The CDR3 protein is CATRWTLTLHF. CDR3 nucleotide sequence: TGTGCCACCAGATGGACACTTACCCTCCACTTT.

The gene calls are TRBV6-2 or TRBV6-3 and TRBJ2-1, with D possibly matching TRBD2 (6 bases). Trimming removed 0 bases from V and 11 bases from J, with 11 bases in between. The CDR3 contains 13 residues. Germline lookup yields CDR1 MNHEY and CDR2 SVGEGT. CDR3 protein: CASSYSSGGKQFF. The DNA for the CDR3 is TGTGCCAGCAGTTACTCCTCCGGGGGAAAGCAGTTCTTC.